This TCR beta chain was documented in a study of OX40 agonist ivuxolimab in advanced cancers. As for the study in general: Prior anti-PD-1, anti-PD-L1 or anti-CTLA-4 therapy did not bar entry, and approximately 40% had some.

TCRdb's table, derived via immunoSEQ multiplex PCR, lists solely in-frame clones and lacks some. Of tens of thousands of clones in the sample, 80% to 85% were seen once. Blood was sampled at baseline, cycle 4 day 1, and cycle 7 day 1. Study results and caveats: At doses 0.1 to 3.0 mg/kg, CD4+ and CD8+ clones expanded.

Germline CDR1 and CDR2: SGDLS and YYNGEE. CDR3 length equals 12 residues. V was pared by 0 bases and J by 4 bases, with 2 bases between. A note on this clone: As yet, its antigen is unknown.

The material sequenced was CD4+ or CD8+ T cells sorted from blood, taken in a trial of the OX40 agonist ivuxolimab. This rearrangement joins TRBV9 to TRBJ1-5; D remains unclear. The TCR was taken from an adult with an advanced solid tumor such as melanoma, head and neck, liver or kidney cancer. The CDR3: CASSVGNQPQHF. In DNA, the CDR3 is TGTGCCAGCAGCGTAGGGAATCAGCCCCAGCATTTT.